These T cell receptor beta chains were read from a single sample in a study of identical twins. Via MiXCR, TCRdb re-called the 5' RACE reads, giving one row per CDR3 protein. The data contain some 500,000 distinct CDR3 sequences, approximately 10% of them singletons. These data also formed part of another study, on yellow fever vaccine responses in identical twins.

The source material was PBMCs. These TCRs come from a woman under 30 in good health. CDR3s include the opening cysteine and the closing phenylalanine or tryptophan. Each record gives: CDR3 DNA, CDR3 protein, V gene, D gene, clone size, J gene. A D gene is named only where the DNA matches it firmly. Clone size is stated in some rows and not others, as once, few, many or a class when expanded.

cdr3_nt: TGTGCCAGCAGCTCGCAGGGGGGTACTGGCTCTGGCAATGAGCAGTTCTTC
cdr3_aa: CASSSQGGTGSGNEQFF
v_call: TRBV7-3
d_call: -
clone_size: -
j_call: TRBJ2-1

cdr3_nt: TGTGCCAGCAGCCGATTCCCGGGACTAGCGGGCGAAGGAAATGAGCAGTTCTTC
cdr3_aa: CASSRFPGLAGEGNEQFF
v_call: TRBV3-1
d_call: TRBD2
clone_size: -
j_call: TRBJ2-1

cdr3_nt: TGTGCCAGCAGTCCCCCTCTATATGAAATCGTCGCGAACGGATCCTACAATGAGCAGTTCTTC
cdr3_aa: CASSPPLYEIVANGSYNEQFF
v_call: TRBV27
d_call: -
clone_size: many
j_call: TRBJ2-1

cdr3_nt: TGCGCCAGCAGCCAGGGTCCGGCCCGCTATGAGCAGTTCTTC
cdr3_aa: CASSQGPARYEQFF
v_call: TRBV4-1
d_call: -
clone_size: -
j_call: TRBJ2-1

cdr3_nt: TGTGCCAGCAGTTCGGCACCGCGCTACGAGCAGTACTTC
cdr3_aa: CASSSAPRYEQYF
v_call: TRBV27
d_call: -
clone_size: few
j_call: TRBJ2-7

cdr3_nt: TGCAGTGCTAGGTGGGACCTGACCTACGAGCAGTACTTC
cdr3_aa: CSARWDLTYEQYF
v_call: TRBV20-1
d_call: -
clone_size: many
j_call: TRBJ2-7

cdr3_nt: TGTGCCAGCAGCATCCTGGCCGGGGGCACCGGGGAGCTGTTTTTT
cdr3_aa: CASSILAGGTGELFF
v_call: TRBV5-5
d_call: -
clone_size: few
j_call: TRBJ2-2

cdr3_nt: TGTGCCAGCAGCTTCAGGGTAAAAGAGACCCAGTACTTC
cdr3_aa: CASSFRVKETQYF
v_call: TRBV7-9
d_call: -
clone_size: many
j_call: TRBJ2-5

cdr3_nt: TGTGCCAGCCTCCATCAAAGGGACACCGGGGAGCTGTTTTTT
cdr3_aa: CASLHQRDTGELFF
v_call: TRBV6-1
d_call: -
clone_size: few
j_call: TRBJ2-2

cdr3_nt: TGTGCCATCAGTGACCTGGGTGGGTCACCCCTCCACTTT
cdr3_aa: CAISDLGGSPLHF
v_call: TRBV10-3
d_call: -
clone_size: few
j_call: TRBJ1-6

cdr3_nt: TGTGCCAGCAGCGTAGGGACAGGGGGCATCAATGAGCAGTTCTTC
cdr3_aa: CASSVGTGGINEQFF
v_call: TRBV9
d_call: TRBD1
clone_size: -
j_call: TRBJ2-1

cdr3_nt: TGTGCCAGATTCCGGGACAGGGCGTTCTACGAGCAGTACTTC
cdr3_aa: CARFRDRAFYEQYF
v_call: TRBV18
d_call: TRBD1
clone_size: -
j_call: TRBJ2-7

cdr3_nt: TGTGCCAGCAGTGAACGAGGGTTTAGTTTATACTATGGCTACACCTTC
cdr3_aa: CASSERGFSLYYGYTF
v_call: TRBV2
d_call: -
clone_size: many
j_call: TRBJ1-2

cdr3_nt: TGCGCCAGCAGCCAAGTGCCACTTCTATACACAGATACGCAGTATTTT
cdr3_aa: CASSQVPLLYTDTQYF
v_call: TRBV4-3
d_call: -
clone_size: -
j_call: TRBJ2-3

cdr3_nt: TGTGCCAGCGAGAGTGGTGAGCAGTTCTTC
cdr3_aa: CASESGEQFF
v_call: TRBV25-1
d_call: -
clone_size: many
j_call: TRBJ2-1

cdr3_nt: TGCGCCAGCAGTGATACAGCCGCAACCTATGGCTACACCTTC
cdr3_aa: CASSDTAATYGYTF
v_call: TRBV10-2
d_call: -
clone_size: few
j_call: TRBJ1-2

cdr3_nt: TGTGCCAGCAGCACAACTAGCGGACCCACAGATACGCAGTATTTT
cdr3_aa: CASSTTSGPTDTQYF
v_call: TRBV13
d_call: TRBD2
clone_size: few
j_call: TRBJ2-3

cdr3_nt: TGTGCCAGCAGTTACTCGAAGACCCAGGGGATCCACGAGCAGTACTTC
cdr3_aa: CASSYSKTQGIHEQYF
v_call: TRBV6-2/TRBV6-3
d_call: -
clone_size: -
j_call: TRBJ2-7

cdr3_nt: TGCGCCAGCAGCTTGGATATGAGCTCCTACAATGAGCAGTTCTTC
cdr3_aa: CASSLDMSSYNEQFF
v_call: TRBV5-1
d_call: -
clone_size: -
j_call: TRBJ2-1

cdr3_nt: TGTGCCAGCAGCTATGCCGGGGGCGAGCAGTACTTC
cdr3_aa: CASSYAGGEQYF
v_call: TRBV27
d_call: -
clone_size: many
j_call: TRBJ2-7

cdr3_nt: TGCAGCGTACGGACAGGGAACCAAGAGACCCAGTACTTC
cdr3_aa: CSVRTGNQETQYF
v_call: TRBV29-1
d_call: TRBD1
clone_size: many
j_call: TRBJ2-5

cdr3_nt: TGTGCCATGCAGGCTAGCGGGAGTTCCTACGAGCAGTACTTC
cdr3_aa: CAMQASGSSYEQYF
v_call: TRBV28
d_call: TRBD2
clone_size: -
j_call: TRBJ2-7

cdr3_nt: TGTGCCAGCAGCCAAACAGGGAACACCGGGGAGCTGTTTTTT
cdr3_aa: CASSQTGNTGELFF
v_call: TRBV3-1
d_call: -
clone_size: many
j_call: TRBJ2-2

cdr3_nt: TGCGCCAGCAGCTTGATTCGGAACACCGGGGAGCTGTTTTTT
cdr3_aa: CASSLIRNTGELFF
v_call: TRBV5-1
d_call: -
clone_size: -
j_call: TRBJ2-2

cdr3_nt: TGCAGTGCCTGGGGGAACACTGAAGCTTTCTTT
cdr3_aa: CSAWGNTEAFF
v_call: TRBV20-1
d_call: -
clone_size: -
j_call: TRBJ1-1

cdr3_nt: TGTGCCAGCAGGCTAACCCTAGCGGGGGGATTCTACGAGCAGTACTTC
cdr3_aa: CASRLTLAGGFYEQYF
v_call: TRBV3-1
d_call: TRBD2
clone_size: -
j_call: TRBJ2-7

cdr3_nt: TGTGCCAGCAGCCAAGATCTAAGGACAGCTTCCCTTGAGCAGTTCTTC
cdr3_aa: CASSQDLRTASLEQFF
v_call: TRBV14
d_call: -
clone_size: -
j_call: TRBJ2-1

cdr3_nt: TGTGCCAGCAGCGTTTTCGCCGGGACTAGCGGGGGGGCGAACACCGGGGAGCTGTTTTTT
cdr3_aa: CASSVFAGTSGGANTGELFF
v_call: TRBV11-2
d_call: TRBD2
clone_size: many
j_call: TRBJ2-2

cdr3_nt: TGTGCCAGCAGTTTCCATAGGTCGCGGACAGCCTCCTACGAGCAGTACTTC
cdr3_aa: CASSFHRSRTASYEQYF
v_call: TRBV12-3/TRBV12-4
d_call: -
clone_size: -
j_call: TRBJ2-7

cdr3_nt: TGTGCCAGCAGTTTAGGAGCTCGGGGGCTTCGGGGGTTCTTC
cdr3_aa: CASSLGARGLRGFF
v_call: TRBV12-3/TRBV12-4
d_call: -
clone_size: -
j_call: TRBJ2-1

cdr3_nt: TGCAGTGCTAGAGTTCGGGGGTCCAACGAGCAGTACTTC
cdr3_aa: CSARVRGSNEQYF
v_call: TRBV20-1
d_call: -
clone_size: -
j_call: TRBJ2-7

cdr3_nt: TGCGCCAGCAGCTTGGTCACTAGCGGGAGGGTGGATGAGCAGTTCTTC
cdr3_aa: CASSLVTSGRVDEQFF
v_call: TRBV5-1
d_call: TRBD2
clone_size: few
j_call: TRBJ2-1

cdr3_nt: TGTGCCAGCAGACGACAGGGATCCCTCCACTTT
cdr3_aa: CASRRQGSLHF
v_call: TRBV28
d_call: TRBD1
clone_size: few
j_call: TRBJ1-6

cdr3_nt: TGCAGCGTTGGGGGGCCTTTTGTAGGACTAGCGGGAGGTAACTCCTACAATGAGCAGTTCTTC
cdr3_aa: CSVGGPFVGLAGGNSYNEQFF
v_call: TRBV29-1
d_call: TRBD2
clone_size: -
j_call: TRBJ2-1

cdr3_nt: TGCAGCGAAGCATCGGGTGATGGCTACACCTTC
cdr3_aa: CSEASGDGYTF
v_call: TRBV29-1
d_call: -
clone_size: few
j_call: TRBJ1-2

cdr3_nt: TGTGCCAGCAGCCCACTAAGGGTCACCAACTACGAGCAGTACTTC
cdr3_aa: CASSPLRVTNYEQYF
v_call: TRBV6-1
d_call: -
clone_size: many
j_call: TRBJ2-7

cdr3_nt: TGTGCCAGCAGCTCGGTGCCGAACACTGAAGCTTTCTTT
cdr3_aa: CASSSVPNTEAFF
v_call: TRBV2
d_call: -
clone_size: -
j_call: TRBJ1-1

cdr3_nt: TGTGCCAGCAGTGCTGGGTGGGGCACAGATACGCAGTATTTT
cdr3_aa: CASSAGWGTDTQYF
v_call: TRBV2
d_call: -
clone_size: -
j_call: TRBJ2-3

cdr3_nt: TGTGCCAGCAGGGCCCTTAGCAATCAGCCCCAGCATTTT
cdr3_aa: CASRALSNQPQHF
v_call: TRBV2
d_call: -
clone_size: few
j_call: TRBJ1-5

cdr3_nt: TGTGCCAGCAGCTTATCCAGGGCGAACTCTGGAAACACCATATATTTT
cdr3_aa: CASSLSRANSGNTIYF
v_call: TRBV7-2
d_call: -
clone_size: few
j_call: TRBJ1-3

cdr3_nt: TGCAGCGTTGAATTTGGTTCGAAACAAGAGACCCAGTACTTC
cdr3_aa: CSVEFGSKQETQYF
v_call: TRBV29-1
d_call: -
clone_size: -
j_call: TRBJ2-5